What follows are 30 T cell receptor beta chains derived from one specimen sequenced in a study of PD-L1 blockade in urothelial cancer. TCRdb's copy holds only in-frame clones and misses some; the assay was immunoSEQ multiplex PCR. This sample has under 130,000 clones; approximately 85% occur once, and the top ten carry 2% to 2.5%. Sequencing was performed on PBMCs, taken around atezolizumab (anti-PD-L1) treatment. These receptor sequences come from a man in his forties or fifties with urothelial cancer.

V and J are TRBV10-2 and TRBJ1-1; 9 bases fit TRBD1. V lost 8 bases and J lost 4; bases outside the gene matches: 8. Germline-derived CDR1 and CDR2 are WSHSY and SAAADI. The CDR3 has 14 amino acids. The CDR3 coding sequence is TGCGCCAGCCAGGACAGGGGATTAGGCACTGAAGCTTTCTTT. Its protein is CASQDRGLGTEAFF.

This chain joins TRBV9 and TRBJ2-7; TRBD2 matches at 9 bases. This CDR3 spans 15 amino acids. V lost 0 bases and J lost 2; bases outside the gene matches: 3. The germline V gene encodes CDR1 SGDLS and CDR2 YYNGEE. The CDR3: CASSVGASGTYEQYF. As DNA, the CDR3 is TGTGCCAGCAGCGTAGGTGCTAGCGGGACCTACGAGCAGTACTTC.

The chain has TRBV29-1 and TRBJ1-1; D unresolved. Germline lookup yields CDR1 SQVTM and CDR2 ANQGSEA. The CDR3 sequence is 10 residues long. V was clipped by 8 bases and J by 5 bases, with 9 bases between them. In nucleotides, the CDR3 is TGCAGCACTGAGCGGACTGAAGCTTTCTTT. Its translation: CSTERTEAFF.

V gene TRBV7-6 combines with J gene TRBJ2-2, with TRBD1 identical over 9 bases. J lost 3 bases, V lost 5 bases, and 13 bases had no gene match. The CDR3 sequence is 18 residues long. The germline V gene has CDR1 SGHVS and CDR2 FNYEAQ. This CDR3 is CASSPLQGAWAYTGELFF. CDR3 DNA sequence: TGTGCCAGCAGCCCCTTACAGGGGGCGTGGGCCTACACCGGGGAGCTGTTTTTT.

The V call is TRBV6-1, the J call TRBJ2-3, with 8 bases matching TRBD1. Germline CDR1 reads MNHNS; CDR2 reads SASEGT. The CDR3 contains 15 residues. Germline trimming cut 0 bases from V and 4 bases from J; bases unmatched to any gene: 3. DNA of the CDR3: TGTGCCAGCAGTGAAGCGCAGGGGGCCCCAGATACGCAGTATTTT. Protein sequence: CASSEAQGAPDTQYF.

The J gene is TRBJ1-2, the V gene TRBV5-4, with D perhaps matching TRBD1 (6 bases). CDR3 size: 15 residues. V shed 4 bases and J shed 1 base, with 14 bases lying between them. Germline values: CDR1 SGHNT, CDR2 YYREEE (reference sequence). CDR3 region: CASSAAGVNNYGYTF. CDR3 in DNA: TGTGCCAGCAGCGCCGCAGGGGTTAATAACTATGGCTACACCTTC.

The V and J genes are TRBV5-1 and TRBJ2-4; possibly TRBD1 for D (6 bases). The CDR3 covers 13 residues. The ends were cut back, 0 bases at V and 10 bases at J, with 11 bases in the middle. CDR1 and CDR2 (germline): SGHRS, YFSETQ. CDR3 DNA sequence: TGCGCCAGCAGCTTGGAACAGGGCCGGATTCAGTACTTC. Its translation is CASSLEQGRIQYF.

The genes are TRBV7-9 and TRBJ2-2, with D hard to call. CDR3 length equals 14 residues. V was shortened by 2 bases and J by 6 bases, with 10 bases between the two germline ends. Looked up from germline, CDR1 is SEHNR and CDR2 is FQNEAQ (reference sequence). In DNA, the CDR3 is TGTGCCAGCAGCTTAACACCGCTAGCCGGGGAGCTGTTTTTT. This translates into CASSLTPLAGELFF.

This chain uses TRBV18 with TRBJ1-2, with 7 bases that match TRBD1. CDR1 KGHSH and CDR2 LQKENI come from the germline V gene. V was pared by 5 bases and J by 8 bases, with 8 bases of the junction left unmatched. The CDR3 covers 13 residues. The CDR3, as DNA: TGTGCCAGCTCAACACAGGGGAAAGAAGGCTACACCTTC. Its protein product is CASSTQGKEGYTF. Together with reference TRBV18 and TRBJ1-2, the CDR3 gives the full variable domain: NAGVMQNPRHLVRRRGQEARLRCSPMKGHSHVYWYRQLPEEGLKFMVYLQKENIIDESGMPKERFSAEFPKEGPSILRIQQVVRGDSAAYFCASSTQGKEGYTFGSGTRLTVV.

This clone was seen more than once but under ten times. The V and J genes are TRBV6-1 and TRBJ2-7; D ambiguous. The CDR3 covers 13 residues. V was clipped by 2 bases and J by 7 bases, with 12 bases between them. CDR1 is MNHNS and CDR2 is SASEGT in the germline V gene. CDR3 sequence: CASSERILREQYF. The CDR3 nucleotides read TGTGCCAGCAGTGAAAGGATCCTGCGGGAGCAGTACTTC.

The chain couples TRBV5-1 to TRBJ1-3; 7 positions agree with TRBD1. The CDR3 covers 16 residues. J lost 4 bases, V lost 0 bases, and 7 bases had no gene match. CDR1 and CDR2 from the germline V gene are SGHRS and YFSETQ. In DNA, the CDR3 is TGCGCCAGCAGCTTGGCCGGGACAGCTTTGGGAAACACCATATATTTT. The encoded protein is CASSLAGTALGNTIYF.

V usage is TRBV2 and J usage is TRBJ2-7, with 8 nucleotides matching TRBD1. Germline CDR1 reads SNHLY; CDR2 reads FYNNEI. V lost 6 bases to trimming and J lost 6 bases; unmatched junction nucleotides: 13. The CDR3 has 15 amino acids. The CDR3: CASRYLGTGGAEQYF. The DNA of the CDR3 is TGTGCCAGCAGGTATTTAGGGACAGGAGGAGCCGAGCAGTACTTC.

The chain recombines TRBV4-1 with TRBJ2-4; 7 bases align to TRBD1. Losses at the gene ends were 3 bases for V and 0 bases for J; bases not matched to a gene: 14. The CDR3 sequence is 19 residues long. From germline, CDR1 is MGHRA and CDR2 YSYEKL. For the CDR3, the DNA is TGCGCCAGCAGCCAGCCCGGACAGGTGATTTCCTTAGCCAAAAACATTCAGTACTTC. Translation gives CASSQPGQVISLAKNIQYF.

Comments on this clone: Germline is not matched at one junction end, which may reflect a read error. The CDR3, as DNA: TGTGCCAGCAGTTACAACGAGCGGGACAGGAAGGACTTC. This gives the protein CASSYNERDRKDF. The chain joins TRBV6-6 to TRBJ2-7, with D maybe TRBD1 (8 bases). Germline CDR1 reads MNHNY; CDR2 reads SVGAGI (reference sequence). This CDR3 is 13 amino acids long.

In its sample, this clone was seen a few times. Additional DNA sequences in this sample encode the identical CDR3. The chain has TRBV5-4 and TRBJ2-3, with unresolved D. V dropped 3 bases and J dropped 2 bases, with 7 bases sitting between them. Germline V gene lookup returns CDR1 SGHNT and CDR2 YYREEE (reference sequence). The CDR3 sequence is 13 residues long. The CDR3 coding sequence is TGTGCCAGCAGCTCCCAGAACACAGATACGCAGTATTTT. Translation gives CASSSQNTDTQYF.

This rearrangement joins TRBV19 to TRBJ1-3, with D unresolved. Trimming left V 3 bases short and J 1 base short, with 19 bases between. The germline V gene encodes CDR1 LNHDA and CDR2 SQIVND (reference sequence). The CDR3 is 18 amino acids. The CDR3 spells CASSIGSSVRLSGNTIYF. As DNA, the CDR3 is TGTGCCAGTAGTATCGGGTCGTCCGTCCGATTATCTGGAAACACCATATATTTT. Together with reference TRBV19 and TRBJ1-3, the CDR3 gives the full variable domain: DGGITQSPKYLFRKEGQNVTLSCEQNLNHDAMYWYRQDPGQGLRLIYYSQIVNDFQKGDIAEGYSVSREKKESFPLTVTSAQKNPTAFYLCASSIGSSVRLSGNTIYFGEGSWLTVV.

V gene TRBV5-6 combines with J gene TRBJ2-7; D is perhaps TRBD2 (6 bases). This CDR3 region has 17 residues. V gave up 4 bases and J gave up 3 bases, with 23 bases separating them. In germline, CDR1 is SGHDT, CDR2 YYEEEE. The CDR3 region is CASSEEGSFLASYEQYF. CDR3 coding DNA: TGTGCCAGCAGCGAAGAGGGTTCGTTCCTAGCGAGCTACGAGCAGTACTTC.

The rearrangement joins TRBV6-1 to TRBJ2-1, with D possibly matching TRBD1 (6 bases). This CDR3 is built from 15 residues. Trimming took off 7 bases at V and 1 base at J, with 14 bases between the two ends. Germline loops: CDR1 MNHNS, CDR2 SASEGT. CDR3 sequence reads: CASTRPGQSYNEQFF. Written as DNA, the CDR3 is TGTGCCAGCACCCGGCCGGGACAATCCTACAATGAGCAGTTCTTC.

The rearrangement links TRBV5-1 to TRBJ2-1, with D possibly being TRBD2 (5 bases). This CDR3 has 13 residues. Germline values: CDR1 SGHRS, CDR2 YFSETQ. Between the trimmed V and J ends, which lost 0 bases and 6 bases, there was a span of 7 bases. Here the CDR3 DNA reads TGCGCCAGCAGCTTGGGGACTCGCAATGAGCAGTTCTTC. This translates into CASSLGTRNEQFF.

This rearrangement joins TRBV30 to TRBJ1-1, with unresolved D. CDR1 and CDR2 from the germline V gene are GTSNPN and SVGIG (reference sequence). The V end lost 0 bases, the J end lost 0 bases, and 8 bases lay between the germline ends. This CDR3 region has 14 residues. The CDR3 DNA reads TGTGCCTGGAGTGTAGGAGGGATGAACACTGAAGCTTTCTTT. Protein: CAWSVGGMNTEAFF.

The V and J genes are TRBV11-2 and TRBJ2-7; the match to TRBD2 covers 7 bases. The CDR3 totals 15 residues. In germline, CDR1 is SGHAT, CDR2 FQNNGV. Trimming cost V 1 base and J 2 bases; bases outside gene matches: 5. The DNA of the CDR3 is TGTGCCAGCAGCTTAGGGGCAGCGGGGACCTACGAGCAGTACTTC. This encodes CASSLGAAGTYEQYF. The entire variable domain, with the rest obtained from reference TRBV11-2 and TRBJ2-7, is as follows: EAGVAQSPRYKIIEKRQSVAFWCNPISGHATLYWYQQILGQGPKLLIQFQNNGVVDDSQLPKDRFSAERLKGVDSTLKIQPAKLEDSAVYLCASSLGAAGTYEQYFGPGTRLTVT.

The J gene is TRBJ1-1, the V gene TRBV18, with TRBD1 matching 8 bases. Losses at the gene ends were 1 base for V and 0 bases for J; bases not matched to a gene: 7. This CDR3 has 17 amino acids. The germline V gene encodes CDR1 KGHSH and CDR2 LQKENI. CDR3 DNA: TGTGCCAGCTCACCACTGGGACAGGCACACATGAACACTGAAGCTTTCTTT. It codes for CASSPLGQAHMNTEAFF.

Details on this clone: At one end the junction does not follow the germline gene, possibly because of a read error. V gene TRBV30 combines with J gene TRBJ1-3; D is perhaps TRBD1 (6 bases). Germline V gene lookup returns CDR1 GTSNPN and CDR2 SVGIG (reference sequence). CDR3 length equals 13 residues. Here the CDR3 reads CTWSIRTEGPVYF. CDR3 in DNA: TGTACCTGGAGTATAAGGACAGAGGGCCCGGTATATTTT. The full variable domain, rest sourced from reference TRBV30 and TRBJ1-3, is SQTIHQWPATLVQPVGSPLSLECTVEGTSNPNLYWYRQAAGRGLQLLFYSVGIGQISSEVPQNLSASRPQDRQFILSSKKLLLSDSGFYLCTWSIRTEGPVYFGEGSWLTVV.

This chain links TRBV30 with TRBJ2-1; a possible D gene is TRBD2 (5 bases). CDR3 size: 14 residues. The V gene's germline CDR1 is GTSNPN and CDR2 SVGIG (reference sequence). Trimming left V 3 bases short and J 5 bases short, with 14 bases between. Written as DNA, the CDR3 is TGTGCCTGGAGGGGTTCGGCTAGCCACAATGAGCAGTTCTTC. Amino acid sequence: CAWRGSASHNEQFF.

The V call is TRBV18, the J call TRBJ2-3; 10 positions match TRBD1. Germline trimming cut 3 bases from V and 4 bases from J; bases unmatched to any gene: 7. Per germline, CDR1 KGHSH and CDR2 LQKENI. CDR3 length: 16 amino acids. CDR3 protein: CASSPTGGGIADTQYF. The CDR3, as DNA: TGTGCCAGCTCACCGACAGGGGGCGGCATCGCAGATACGCAGTATTTT.

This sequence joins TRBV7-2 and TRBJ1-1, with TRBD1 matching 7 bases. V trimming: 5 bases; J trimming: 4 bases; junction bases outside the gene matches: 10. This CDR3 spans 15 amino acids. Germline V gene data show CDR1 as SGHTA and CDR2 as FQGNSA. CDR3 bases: TGTGCCAGCAGCCCTCGACAGGGATCACTCACTGAAGCTTTCTTT. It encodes CASSPRQGSLTEAFF.

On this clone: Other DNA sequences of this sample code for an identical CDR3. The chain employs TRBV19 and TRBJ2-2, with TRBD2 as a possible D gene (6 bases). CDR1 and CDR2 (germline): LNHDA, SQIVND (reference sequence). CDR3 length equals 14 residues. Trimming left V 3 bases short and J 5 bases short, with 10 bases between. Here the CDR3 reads CASSISRGTGELFF. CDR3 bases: TGTGCCAGTAGTATTTCTCGGGGGACCGGGGAGCTGTTTTTT. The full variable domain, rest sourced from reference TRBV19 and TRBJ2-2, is DGGITQSPKYLFRKEGQNVTLSCEQNLNHDAMYWYRQDPGQGLRLIYYSQIVNDFQKGDIAEGYSVSREKKESFPLTVTSAQKNPTAFYLCASSISRGTGELFFGEGSRLTVL.

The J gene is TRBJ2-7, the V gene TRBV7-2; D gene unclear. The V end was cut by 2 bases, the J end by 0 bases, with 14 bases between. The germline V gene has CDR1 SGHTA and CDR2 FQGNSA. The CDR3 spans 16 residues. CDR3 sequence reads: CASSLTDGFRSYEQYF. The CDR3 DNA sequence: TGTGCCAGCAGCTTAACCGACGGGTTCCGCTCCTACGAGCAGTACTTC.

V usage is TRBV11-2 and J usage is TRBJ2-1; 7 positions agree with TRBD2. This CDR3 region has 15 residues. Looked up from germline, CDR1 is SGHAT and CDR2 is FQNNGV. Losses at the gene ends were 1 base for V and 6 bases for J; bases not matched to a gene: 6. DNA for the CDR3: TGTGCCAGCAGCTTAGGTGGGAGGGCCCTCAATGAGCAGTTCTTC. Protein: CASSLGGRALNEQFF.

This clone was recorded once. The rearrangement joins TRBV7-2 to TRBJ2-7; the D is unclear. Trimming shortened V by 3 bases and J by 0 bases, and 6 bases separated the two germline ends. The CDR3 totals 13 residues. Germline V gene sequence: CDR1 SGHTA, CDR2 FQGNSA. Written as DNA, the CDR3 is TGTGCCAGCAGCTTTCCCAGCTCCTACGAGCAGTACTTC. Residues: CASSFPSSYEQYF.